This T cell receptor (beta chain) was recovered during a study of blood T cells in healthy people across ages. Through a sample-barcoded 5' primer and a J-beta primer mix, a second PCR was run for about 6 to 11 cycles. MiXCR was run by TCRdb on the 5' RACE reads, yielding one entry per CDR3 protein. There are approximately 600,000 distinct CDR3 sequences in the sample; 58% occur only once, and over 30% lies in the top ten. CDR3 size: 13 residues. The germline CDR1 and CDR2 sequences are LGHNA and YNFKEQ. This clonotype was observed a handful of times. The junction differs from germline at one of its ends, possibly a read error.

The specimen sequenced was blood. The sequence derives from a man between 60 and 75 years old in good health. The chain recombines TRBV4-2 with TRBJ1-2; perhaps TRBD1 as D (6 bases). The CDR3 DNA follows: TGTGCCAGCAGCCACAGGACAGACTATGGTTACACCTTC. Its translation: CASSHRTDYGYTF.